This TCR beta chain was identified in a study of identical twins. General study results and limits: There were fewer insertions in abundant cord blood beta clonotypes, but memory repertoires showed no such pattern.

TCRdb reprocessed the 5' RACE reads via MiXCR and lists one record per CDR3 protein. The sample carries nearly 250,000 distinct CDR3 sequences, approximately 7% recorded once. This clonotype was seen repeatedly, ten times or more. Its specificity is unknown. The CDR3 consists of 13 residues. CDR1 MNHEY and CDR2 SVGAGI come from the germline V gene. Trimming shortened V by 0 bases and J by 5 bases, and 7 bases separated the two germline ends. These records were also assigned to another study, of yellow fever vaccine responses in identical twins.

What was sequenced was memory (CD45RO+) T cells sorted from blood. The TCR comes from a woman aged 18 to 35 in good health. The rearrangement uses TRBV6-5 and TRBJ1-1; a possible D gene is TRBD1 (5 bases). The CDR3 DNA sequence: TGTGCCAGCAGTTACTCGAGGGGAACTGAAGCTTTCTTT. Translation: CASSYSRGTEAFF.